The sequence of this TCR beta chain was determined in a study of shared T cell receptors in the human thymus. This CDR3 has 14 residues. Germline assignment: CDR1 SGDLS and CDR2 YYNGEE. The V gene lost 0 bases and the J gene lost 4 bases, with 11 bases spanning the gap. Assay: immunoSEQ multiplex PCR; the TCRdb copy retains only in-frame clones and omits some. The repertoire includes 500,000 to 850,000 clones, around 87% of them detected once, and 0.0094% sits in the top ten. This same sample was also part of a study on human thymus T cells.

The chain joins TRBV9 to TRBJ2-7; D is unclear. This TCR was sampled from a boy under three years old with a congenital heart defect. Source material: thymocytes. The CDR3 DNA is TGTGCCAGCAGCGTAGCAGCGACTCCTTACGAGCAGTACTTC. Its translation is CASSVAATPYEQYF.